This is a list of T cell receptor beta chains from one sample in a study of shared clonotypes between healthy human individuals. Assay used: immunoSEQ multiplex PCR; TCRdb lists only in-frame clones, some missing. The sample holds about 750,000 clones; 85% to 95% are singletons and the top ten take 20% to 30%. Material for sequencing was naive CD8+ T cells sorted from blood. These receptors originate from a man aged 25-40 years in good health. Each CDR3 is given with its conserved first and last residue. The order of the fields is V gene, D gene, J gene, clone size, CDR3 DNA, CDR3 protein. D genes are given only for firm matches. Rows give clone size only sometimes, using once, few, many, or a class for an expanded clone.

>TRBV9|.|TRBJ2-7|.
TGTGCCAGCAGCGCAGGGCACTTC
CASSAGHF
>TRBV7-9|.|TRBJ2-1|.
TGTGCCAGCAGCTCATCGGGTGAGCAGTTCTTC
CASSSSGEQFF
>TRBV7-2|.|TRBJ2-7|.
TGTGCCAGCAGCTTTTCAGGCAGATTCCCCTACGAGCAGTACTTC
CASSFSGRFPYEQYF
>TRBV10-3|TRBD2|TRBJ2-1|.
TGTGCCATCAGTCCACTAGCGGGAGTGGGCAATGAGCAGTTCTTC
CAISPLAGVGNEQFF
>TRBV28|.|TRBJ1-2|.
TGTGCCAGCAGTTTTCGGAAGGGCTACACCTTC
CASSFRKGYTF
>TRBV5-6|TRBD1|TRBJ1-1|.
TGTGCCAGCAGCCAGGGACAGCCTAAGTTACTCACTGAAGCTTTCTTT
CASSQGQPKLLTEAFF
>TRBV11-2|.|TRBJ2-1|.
TGTGCCAGCAGCTTAACTTTCCCTAGCGACTCCTACAATGAGCAGTTCTTC
CASSLTFPSDSYNEQFF
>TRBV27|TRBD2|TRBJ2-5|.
TGTGCCAGCAGTTTCGGGACTAGCGGGAGTCAACAAGAGACCCAGTACTTC
CASSFGTSGSQQETQYF
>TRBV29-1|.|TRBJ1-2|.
TGCAGCGTTGAATTGAGGGATGGCTACACCTTC
CSVELRDGYTF
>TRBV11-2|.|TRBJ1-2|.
TGTGCCAGCAGCTTACACGGGGGAAGCATCTATGGCTACACCTTC
CASSLHGGSIYGYTF
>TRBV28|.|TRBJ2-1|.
TGTGCCACCCGCAGGGAACGGGATTCCTACAATGAGCAGTTCTTC
CATRRERDSYNEQFF
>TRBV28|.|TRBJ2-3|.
TGTGCCAGCAGTTTTATCGAAGTGACAGATACGCAGTATTTT
CASSFIEVTDTQYF
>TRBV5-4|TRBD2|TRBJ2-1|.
TGTGCCATTGGGAGGGAGTCCTACAATGAGCAGTTCTTC
CAIGRESYNEQFF
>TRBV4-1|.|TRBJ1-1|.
TGCGCCAGCAGGATGCAGGGGTTAAACACTGAAGCTTTCTTT
CASRMQGLNTEAFF
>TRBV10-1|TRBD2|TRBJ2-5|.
TGCGCCAGCAGTTATGGGACTAGCGGGAACCAAGAGACCCAGTACTTC
CASSYGTSGNQETQYF
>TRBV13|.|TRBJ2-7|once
TGTGCCAGCAGCTTAGGGTCGGACGAGCAGTACTTC
CASSLGSDEQYF
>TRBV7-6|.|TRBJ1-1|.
TGTGCCAGCAGCCTAGACTTGGTGAACACTGAAGCTTTCTTT
CASSLDLVNTEAFF
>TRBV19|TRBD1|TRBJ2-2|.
TGTGCCAGTAGGATGACAGGGGGTCACACCGGGGAGCTGTTTTTT
CASRMTGGHTGELFF
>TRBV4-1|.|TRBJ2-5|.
TGCGCCAGCAGCCAAGATACCGAGACCCAGTACTTC
CASSQDTETQYF
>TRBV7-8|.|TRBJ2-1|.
TGTGCCAGCAGCTTTGGGCCTCCCCCAGAGGATGAGCAGTTCTTC
CASSFGPPPEDEQFF
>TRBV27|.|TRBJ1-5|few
TGTGCCAGCAGCTCTGGGGCGTTGCAGCCCCAGCATTTT
CASSSGALQPQHF
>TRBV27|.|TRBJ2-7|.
TGTGCCAGCAAGATGGGGGGGCCCTACGAGCAGTACTTC
CASKMGGPYEQYF
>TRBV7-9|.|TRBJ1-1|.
TGTGCCAGCAGCTTAGCGCAGGGAGTCACTGAAGCTTTCTTT
CASSLAQGVTEAFF
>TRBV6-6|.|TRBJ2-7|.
TGTGCCAGCAGTGGACTGGCGGAAAGCTCCTACGAGCAGTACTTC
CASSGLAESSYEQYF
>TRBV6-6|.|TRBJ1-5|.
TGTGCCAGCGGGGGGAGTTTGGCTCTCTCTCAGCCCCAGCATTTT
CASGGSLALSQPQHF
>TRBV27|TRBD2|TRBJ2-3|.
TGTGCCAGCAGTCGGGGACTAGCGGGCACAGATACGCAGTATTTT
CASSRGLAGTDTQYF
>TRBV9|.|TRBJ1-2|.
TGTGCCAGCAACGCAGTGGGCTATGGCTACACCTTC
CASNAVGYGYTF
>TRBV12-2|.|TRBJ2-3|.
TGTGCAAGTCGCTTCCGACTAGCGGGATTCTCAGATACGCAGTATTTT
CASRFRLAGFSDTQYF
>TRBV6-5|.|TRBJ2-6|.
TGTGCCAGCTCAGGGACCGGGGCCAACGTCCTGACTTTC
CASSGTGANVLTF
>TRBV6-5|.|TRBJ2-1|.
TGTGCCAGCAGGTTAGCGGAGACCTACAATGAGCAGTTCTTC
CASRLAETYNEQFF
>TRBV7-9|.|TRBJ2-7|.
TGTGCCAGCAGGCCTTCGGGCGGCGAGCAGTACTTC
CASRPSGGEQYF
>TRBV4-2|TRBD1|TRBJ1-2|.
TGTGCCAGCAGCCAAGAATATAAGGACAGGAGGAACTATGGCTACACCTTC
CASSQEYKDRRNYGYTF
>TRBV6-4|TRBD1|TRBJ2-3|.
TGTGCCAGCAGTGAACAATCGGGACAGGCCGGCACAGATACGCAGTATTTT
CASSEQSGQAGTDTQYF
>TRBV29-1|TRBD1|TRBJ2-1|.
TGCAGCGTCAGAGGGAGTATGACAGGGGCGAATGAGCAGTTCTTC
CSVRGSMTGANEQFF
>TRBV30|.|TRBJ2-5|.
TGTGCCTGGAGTTTTTCACACTTCGAGACCCAGTACTTC
CAWSFSHFETQYF
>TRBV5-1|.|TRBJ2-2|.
TGCGCCAGCAGCTTGTCGGTTTCGGGGGAGTTCACCGGGGAGCTGTTTTTT
CASSLSVSGEFTGELFF
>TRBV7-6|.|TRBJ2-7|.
TGTGCCAGCAGCTTATTCGCAGGGGATAAATCCTACGAGCAGTACTTC
CASSLFAGDKSYEQYF
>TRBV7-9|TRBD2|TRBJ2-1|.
TGTGCCAGCAGCTTAGGAGCGGGAGCAATTAATGAGCAGTTCTTC
CASSLGAGAINEQFF
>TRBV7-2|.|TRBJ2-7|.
TGTGCCAGCAGCTCAAACTTCCCCGGGACCCCCGGCGGCGAGCAGTACTTC
CASSSNFPGTPGGEQYF
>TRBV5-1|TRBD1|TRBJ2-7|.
TGCGCCAGCAGCTTCGGACAGGGCTCACTTTTAGAGCAGTACTTC
CASSFGQGSLLEQYF
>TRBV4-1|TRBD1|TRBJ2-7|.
TGCGCCAGCAGCCAAGATCCCTGGACAGGGGGAAACTACGAGCAGTACTTC
CASSQDPWTGGNYEQYF
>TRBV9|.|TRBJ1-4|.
TGTGCCAGCAGCGGGGGGGCTGCAACTAATGAAAAACTGTTTTTT
CASSGGAATNEKLFF
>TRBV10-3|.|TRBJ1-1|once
TGTGCCATCAGTGAGACACTTATGAACACTGAAGCTTTCTTT
CAISETLMNTEAFF
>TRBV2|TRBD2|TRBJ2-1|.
TGTGCCAGCCTCGGCGGGAGGGCCTTATCCTACAATGAGCAGTTCTTC
CASLGGRALSYNEQFF
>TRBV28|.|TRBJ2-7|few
TGTGCCAGCGCAAGGGGCTACGAGCAGTACTTC
CASARGYEQYF
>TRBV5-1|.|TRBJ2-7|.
TGCGCCAGCAAGGTTGAGACTGCCGCCTACGAGCAGTACTTC
CASKVETAAYEQYF
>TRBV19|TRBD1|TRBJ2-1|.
TGTGCCAGTAGTATGGAGAGGGGGCTACGGAATGAGCAGTTCTTC
CASSMERGLRNEQFF